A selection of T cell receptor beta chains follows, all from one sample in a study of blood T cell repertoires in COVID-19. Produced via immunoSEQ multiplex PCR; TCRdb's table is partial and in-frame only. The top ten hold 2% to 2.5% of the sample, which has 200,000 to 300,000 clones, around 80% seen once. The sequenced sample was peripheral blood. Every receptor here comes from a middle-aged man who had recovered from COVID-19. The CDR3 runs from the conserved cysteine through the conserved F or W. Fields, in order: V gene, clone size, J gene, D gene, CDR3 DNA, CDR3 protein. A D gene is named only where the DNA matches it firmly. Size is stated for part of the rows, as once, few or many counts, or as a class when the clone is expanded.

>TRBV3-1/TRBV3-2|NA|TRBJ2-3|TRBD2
TGTGCCAGCAGCCAAGAGCAAGCGGGAGAGGATACGCAGTATTTT
CASSQEQAGEDTQYF
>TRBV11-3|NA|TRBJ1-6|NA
TGTGCCAGCAGCTTAGGCCGCGAAAATTCACCCCTCCACTTT
CASSLGRENSPLHF
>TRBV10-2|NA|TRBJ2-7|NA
TGCGCCTCCACCTTGGGGCGAGGCTACGAGCAGTACTTC
CASTLGRGYEQYF
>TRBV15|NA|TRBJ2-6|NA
TGTGCCACCAGCATCGACGAGGGCTCTGGGGCCAACGTCCTGACTTTC
CATSIDEGSGANVLTF
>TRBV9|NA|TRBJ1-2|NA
TGTGCCAGCAGCGTAGGTCTGCAAGGCGGAGGCGGCTACACCTTC
CASSVGLQGGGGYTF
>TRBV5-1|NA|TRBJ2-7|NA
TGCGCCAGCAGCTCTGCCGGGAACTCCTACGAGCAGTACTTC
CASSSAGNSYEQYF
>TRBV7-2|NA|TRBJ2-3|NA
TGTGCCAGCAGCTCAGGGGTCACAGATACGCAGTATTTT
CASSSGVTDTQYF
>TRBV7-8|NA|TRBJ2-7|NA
TGTGCCAGCAGCTTAGGACAGGACTCCTACGAGCAGTACTTC
CASSLGQDSYEQYF
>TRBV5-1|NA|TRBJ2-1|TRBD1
TGCGCCAGCAGCTTGCAGGGGGTCCTAGGGAATGAGCAGTTCTTC
CASSLQGVLGNEQFF
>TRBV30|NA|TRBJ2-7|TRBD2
TGTGCCTGGAGTTCCCCGCGGCTAGCGGGAGTGGGCGAGCAGTACTTC
CAWSSPRLAGVGEQYF
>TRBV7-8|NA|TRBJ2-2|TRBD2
TGTGCCAGCAGCCCAGGACTAGCGGGGCCCCCGAACACCGGGGAGCTGTTTTTT
CASSPGLAGPPNTGELFF
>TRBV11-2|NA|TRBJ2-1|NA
TGTGCCAGCAGCTTAGACCTAGCCATAACTAGAAATGAGCAGTTCTTC
CASSLDLAITRNEQFF
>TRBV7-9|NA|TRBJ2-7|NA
TGTGCCAGCAGCTCGGGACAAACCGGATACGAGCAGTACTTC
CASSSGQTGYEQYF
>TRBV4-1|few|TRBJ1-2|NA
TGCGCCAGCAGCCAGAGGGATAGCTATGGCTACACCTTC
CASSQRDSYGYTF
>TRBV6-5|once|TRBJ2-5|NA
TGTGCCAGCAGTTACGACGCGGGCCAACGAGGGGAGACCCAGTACTTC
CASSYDAGQRGETQYF
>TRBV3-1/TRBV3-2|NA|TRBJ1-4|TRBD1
TGTGCCAGCAGCCAAGATATAGGGACAGGGAATGAAAAACTGTTTTTT
CASSQDIGTGNEKLFF
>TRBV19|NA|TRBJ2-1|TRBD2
TGTGCCAGTAGTATAGGCCAAGGGGAGGGGTACAATGAGCAGTTCTTC
CASSIGQGEGYNEQFF
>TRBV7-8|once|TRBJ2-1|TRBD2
TGTGCCAGCAGCCTTAGGACTAGCACCAATGAGCAGTTCTTC
CASSLRTSTNEQFF
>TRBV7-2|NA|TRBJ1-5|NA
TGTGCCAGCAGCCCCCAGGGAAGCAATCAGCCCCAGCATTTT
CASSPQGSNQPQHF
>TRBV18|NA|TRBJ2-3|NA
TGTGCCAGCTCACCACCGATTACTACAGATACGCAGTATTTT
CASSPPITTDTQYF
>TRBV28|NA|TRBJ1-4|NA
TGTGCCACCCAGGGTCCTAATGAAAAACTGTTTTTT
CATQGPNEKLFF
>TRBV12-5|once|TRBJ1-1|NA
TGTGCTAGTAGCAGACAGGCGAACACTGAAGCTTTCTTT
CASSRQANTEAFF
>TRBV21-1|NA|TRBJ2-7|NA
TGTGCCGCTGCGCTCTCTCCACCCTACGAGCAGTACTTC
CAAALSPPYEQYF
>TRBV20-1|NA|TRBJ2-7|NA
TGCAGTGCTAGAAACGGGGGCGAGCAGTACTTC
CSARNGGEQYF
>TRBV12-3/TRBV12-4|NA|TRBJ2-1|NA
TGTGCCAGCAGCCTCTCCCGGAGGAGTGAGCAGTTCTTC
CASSLSRRSEQFF
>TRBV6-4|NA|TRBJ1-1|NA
TGTGCCAGCAGTTCGTCAGGGGCTACTGAAGCTTTCTTT
CASSSSGATEAFF
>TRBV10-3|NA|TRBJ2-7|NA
TGTGCCATCACCGAACCAGGGGCCCCCTACGAGCAGTACTTC
CAITEPGAPYEQYF
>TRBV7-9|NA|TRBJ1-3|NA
TGTGCCAGCAGCTTAGCCGGTTCGCGTCACACCATATATTTT
CASSLAGSRHTIYF
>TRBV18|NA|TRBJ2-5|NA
TGTGCCAGCTCAAACCAGGCGAACCAAGAGACCCAGTACTTC
CASSNQANQETQYF
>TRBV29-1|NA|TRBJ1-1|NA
TGCAGCGCACAGGACAGAGGAGACACTGAAGCTTTCTTT
CSAQDRGDTEAFF
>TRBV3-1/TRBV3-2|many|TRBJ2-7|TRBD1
TGTGCCAGCAGCCAGGATATGACAGGGGGCGACGAGCAGTACTTC
CASSQDMTGGDEQYF
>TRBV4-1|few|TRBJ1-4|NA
TGCGCCAGCAGCCAAGCGAGAACAGCCGCAACTAATGAAAAACTGTTTTTT
CASSQARTAATNEKLFF
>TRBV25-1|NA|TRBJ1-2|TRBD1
TGTGCCAGCAGTGTTAACTCCGGGACAGCCTCCTATGGCTACACCTTC
CASSVNSGTASYGYTF
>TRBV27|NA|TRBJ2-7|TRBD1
TGTGCCAGCAGAGTAGGTTCGGACAGGGGCTACGAGCAGTACTTC
CASRVGSDRGYEQYF
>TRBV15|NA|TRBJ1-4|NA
TGTGCCACCAGCAGAGATTCGGCAAACAGAATTGAAAAACTGTTTTTT
CATSRDSANRIEKLFF
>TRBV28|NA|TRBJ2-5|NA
TGTGCCAGCAGTTTTCGACAGGTCCAGGAGACCCAGTACTTC
CASSFRQVQETQYF
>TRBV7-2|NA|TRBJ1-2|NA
TGTGCCAGCAGGGGACTCATCCTCTATGGCTACACCTTC
CASRGLILYGYTF
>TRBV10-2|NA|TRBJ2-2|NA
TGCGCCAGCAGCGCAGGGAAAGTCAGTGGCGGGGAGCTGTTTTTT
CASSAGKVSGGELFF
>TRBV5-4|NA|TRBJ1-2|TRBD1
TGTGCCAGCAGCTTGGCCGAGACAGGGGTTTACTTCTATGGCTACACCTTC
CASSLAETGVYFYGYTF
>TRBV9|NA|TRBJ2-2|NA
TGTGCCAGCAGCCCTACCTTCGGTGTCGGGGAGCTGTTTTTT
CASSPTFGVGELFF
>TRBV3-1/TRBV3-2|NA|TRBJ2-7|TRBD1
TGTGCCAGCAGCCAAGAGGACAGGAGGATCGAGCAGTACTTC
CASSQEDRRIEQYF
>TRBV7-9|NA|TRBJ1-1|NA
TGTGCCAGCAGCGTTGCCTTACAGGGTTTGGAAGCTTTCTTT
CASSVALQGLEAFF
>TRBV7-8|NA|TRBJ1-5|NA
TGTGCCAGCAGCCCGGTGGATTGGAACATAGCGAACAATCAGCCCCAGCATTTT
CASSPVDWNIANNQPQHF
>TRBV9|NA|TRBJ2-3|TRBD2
TGTGCCAGCAGCGCATTAGCGGGGGGGAACACAGATACGCAGTATTTT
CASSALAGGNTDTQYF
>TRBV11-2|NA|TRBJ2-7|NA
TGTGCCAGCAGCTTAGATCAGTGGCAGGTCGGGGTCCACGAGCAGTACTTC
CASSLDQWQVGVHEQYF
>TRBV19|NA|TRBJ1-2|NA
TGTGCCAGTAGTTACATCGGCCTTAGACAGGACTATGGCTACACCTTC
CASSYIGLRQDYGYTF